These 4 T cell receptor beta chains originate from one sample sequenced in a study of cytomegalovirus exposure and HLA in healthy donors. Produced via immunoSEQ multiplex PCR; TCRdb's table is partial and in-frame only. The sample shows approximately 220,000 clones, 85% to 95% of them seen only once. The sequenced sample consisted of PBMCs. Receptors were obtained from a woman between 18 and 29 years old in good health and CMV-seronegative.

CDR3 bases: TGTGCCTGGGTGGGTCGGGGGGATAACTCCTACGAGCAGTACTTC. It encodes CAWVGRGDNSYEQYF. The chain is built from TRBV30 and TRBJ2-7; 7 positions agree with TRBD2. The ends lost 5 bases at V and 0 bases at J; junction bases unmatched: 10. This CDR3 contains 15 residues. Germline CDR1 and CDR2: GTSNPN and SVGIG (reference sequence). Full variable domain (remainder filled in from reference TRBV30 and TRBJ2-7): SQTIHQWPATLVQPVGSPLSLECTVEGTSNPNLYWYRQAAGRGLQLLFYSVGIGQISSEVPQNLSASRPQDRQFILSSKKLLLSDSGFYLCAWVGRGDNSYEQYFGPGTRLTVT.

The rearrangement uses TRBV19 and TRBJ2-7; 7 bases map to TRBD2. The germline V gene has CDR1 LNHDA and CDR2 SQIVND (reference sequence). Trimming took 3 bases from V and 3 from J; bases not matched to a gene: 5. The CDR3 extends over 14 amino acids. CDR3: CASSIDGRNYEQYF. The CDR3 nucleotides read TGTGCCAGTAGTATCGACGGGAGGAACTACGAGCAGTACTTC.

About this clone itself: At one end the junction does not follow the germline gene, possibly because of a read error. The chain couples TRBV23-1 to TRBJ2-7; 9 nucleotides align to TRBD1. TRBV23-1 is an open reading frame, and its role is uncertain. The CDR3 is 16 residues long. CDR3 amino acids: CASSHLDRGTSCEQYF. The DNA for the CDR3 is TGCGCCAGCAGTCACCTGGACAGGGGAACGTCCTGCGAGCAGTACTTC.

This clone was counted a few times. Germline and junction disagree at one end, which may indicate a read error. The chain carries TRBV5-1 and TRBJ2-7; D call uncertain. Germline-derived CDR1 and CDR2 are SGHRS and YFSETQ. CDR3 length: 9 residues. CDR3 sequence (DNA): TGCGCCAGCAGGGGCAGACCCATCTTC. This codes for CASRGRPIF.